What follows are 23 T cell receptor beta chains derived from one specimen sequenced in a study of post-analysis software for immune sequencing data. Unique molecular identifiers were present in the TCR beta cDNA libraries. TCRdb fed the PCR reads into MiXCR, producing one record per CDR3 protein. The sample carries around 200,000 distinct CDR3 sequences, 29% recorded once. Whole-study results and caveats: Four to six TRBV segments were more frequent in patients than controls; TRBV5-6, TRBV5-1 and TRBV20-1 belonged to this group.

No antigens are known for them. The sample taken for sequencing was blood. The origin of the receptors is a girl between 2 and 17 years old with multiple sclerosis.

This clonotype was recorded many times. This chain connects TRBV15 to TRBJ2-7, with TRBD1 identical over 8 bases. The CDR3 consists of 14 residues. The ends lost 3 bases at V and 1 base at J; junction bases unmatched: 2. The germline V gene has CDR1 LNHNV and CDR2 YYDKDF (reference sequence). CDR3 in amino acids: CATSRDRASYEQYF. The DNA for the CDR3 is TGTGCCACCAGCAGGGACAGGGCTTCCTACGAGCAGTACTTC.

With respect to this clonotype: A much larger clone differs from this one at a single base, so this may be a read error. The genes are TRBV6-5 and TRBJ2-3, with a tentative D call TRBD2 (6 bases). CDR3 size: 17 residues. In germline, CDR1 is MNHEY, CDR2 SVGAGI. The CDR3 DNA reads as TGTGCCATCAGTTACTCGTTCGCGGGGTTCGGCACAGATACGCAGTATTTT. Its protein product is CAISYSFAGFGTDTQYF.

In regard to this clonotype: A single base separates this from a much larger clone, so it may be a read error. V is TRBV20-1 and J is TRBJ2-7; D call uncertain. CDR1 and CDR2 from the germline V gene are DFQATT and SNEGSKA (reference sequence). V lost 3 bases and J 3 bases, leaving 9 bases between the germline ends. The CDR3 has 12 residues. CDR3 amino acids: CSASPGNYEQYF. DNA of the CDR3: TGCAGTGCTAGTCCCGGCAACTACGAGCAGTACTTC.

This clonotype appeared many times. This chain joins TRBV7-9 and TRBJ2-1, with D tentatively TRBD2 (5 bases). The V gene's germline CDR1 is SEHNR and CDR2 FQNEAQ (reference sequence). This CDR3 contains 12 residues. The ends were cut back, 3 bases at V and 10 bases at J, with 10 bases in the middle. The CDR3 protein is CASSFPTGEQFF. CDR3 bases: TGTGCCAGCAGCTTTCCCACGGGGGAGCAGTTCTTC. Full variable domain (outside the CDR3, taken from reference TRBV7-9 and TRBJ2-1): DTGVSQNPRHKITKRGQNVTFRCDPISEHNRLYWYRQTLGQGPEFLTYFQNEAQLEKSRLLSDRFSAERPKGSFSTLEIQRTEQGDSAMYLCASSFPTGEQFFGPGTRLTVL.

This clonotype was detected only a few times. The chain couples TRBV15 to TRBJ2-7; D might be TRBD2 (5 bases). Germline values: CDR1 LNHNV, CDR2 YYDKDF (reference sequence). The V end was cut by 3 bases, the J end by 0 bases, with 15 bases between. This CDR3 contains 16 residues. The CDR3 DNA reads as TGTGCCACCAGCAGCGGACGGGGTCCTAGCTCCTACGAGCAGTACTTC. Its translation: CATSSGRGPSSYEQYF.

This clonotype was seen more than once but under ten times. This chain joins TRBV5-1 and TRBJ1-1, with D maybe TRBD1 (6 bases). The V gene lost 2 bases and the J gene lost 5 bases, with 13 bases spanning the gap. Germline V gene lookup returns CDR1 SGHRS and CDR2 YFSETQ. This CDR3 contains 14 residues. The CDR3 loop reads CASSFVTGKTEAFF. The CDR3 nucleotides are TGCGCCAGCAGCTTTGTTACAGGGAAAACTGAAGCTTTCTTT.

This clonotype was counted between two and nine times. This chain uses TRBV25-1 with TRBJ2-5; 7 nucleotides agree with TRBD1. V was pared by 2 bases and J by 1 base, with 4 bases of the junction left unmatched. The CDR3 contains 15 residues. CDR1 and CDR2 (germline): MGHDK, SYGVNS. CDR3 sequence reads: CASSEPGQSQETQYF. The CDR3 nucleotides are TGTGCCAGCAGTGAACCGGGACAGAGCCAAGAGACCCAGTACTTC.

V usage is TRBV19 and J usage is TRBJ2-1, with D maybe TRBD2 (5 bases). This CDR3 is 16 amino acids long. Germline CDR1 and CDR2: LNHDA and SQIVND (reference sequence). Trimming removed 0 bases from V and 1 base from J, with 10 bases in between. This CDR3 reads CASSIDSSFSYNEQFF. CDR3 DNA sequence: TGTGCCAGTAGTATAGATTCTAGCTTTTCCTACAATGAGCAGTTCTTC.

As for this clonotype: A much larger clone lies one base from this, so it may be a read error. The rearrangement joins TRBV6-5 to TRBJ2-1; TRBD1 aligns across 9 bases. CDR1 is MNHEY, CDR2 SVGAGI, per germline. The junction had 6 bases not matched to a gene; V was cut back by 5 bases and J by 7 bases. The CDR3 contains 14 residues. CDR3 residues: CASSRPGQGNEQFF. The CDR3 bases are TGTGCCAGCAGTCGGCCGGGACAGGGAAATGAGCAGTTCTTC.

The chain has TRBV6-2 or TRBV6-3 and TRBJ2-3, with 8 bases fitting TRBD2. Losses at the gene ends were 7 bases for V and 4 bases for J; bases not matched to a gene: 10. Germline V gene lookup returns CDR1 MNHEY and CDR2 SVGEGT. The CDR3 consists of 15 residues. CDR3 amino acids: CASTRSGVSADTQYF. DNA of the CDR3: TGTGCCAGCACCCGTAGCGGGGTTTCTGCAGATACGCAGTATTTT.

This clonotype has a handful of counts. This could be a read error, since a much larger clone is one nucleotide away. The CDR3 loop reads CGVPGGDINRNEQFF. The CDR3 nucleotides read TGCGGCGTCCCAGGGGGTGACATAAATCGGAATGAGCAGTTCTTC. The chain links TRBV29-1 to TRBJ2-1; 7 positions agree with TRBD1. CDR3 length: 15 amino acids. Per germline, CDR1 SQVTM and CDR2 ANQGSEA.

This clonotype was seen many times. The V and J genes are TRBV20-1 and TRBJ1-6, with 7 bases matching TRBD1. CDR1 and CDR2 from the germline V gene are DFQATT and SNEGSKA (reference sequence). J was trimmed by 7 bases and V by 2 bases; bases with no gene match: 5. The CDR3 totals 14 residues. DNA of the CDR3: TGCAGTGCTAGAAAGACAGGGCTAAATTCACCCCTCCACTTT. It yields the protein CSARKTGLNSPLHF.

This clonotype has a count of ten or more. The CDR3: CSVERTGTTQYF. CDR3 DNA sequence: TGCAGCGTTGAACGGACAGGGACTACGCAGTATTTT. The chain recombines TRBV29-1 with TRBJ2-3; 8 bases map to TRBD1. V trimming: 2 bases; J trimming: 8 bases; junction bases outside the gene matches: 3. Germline CDR1 reads SQVTM; CDR2 reads ANQGSEA. This CDR3 contains 12 residues.

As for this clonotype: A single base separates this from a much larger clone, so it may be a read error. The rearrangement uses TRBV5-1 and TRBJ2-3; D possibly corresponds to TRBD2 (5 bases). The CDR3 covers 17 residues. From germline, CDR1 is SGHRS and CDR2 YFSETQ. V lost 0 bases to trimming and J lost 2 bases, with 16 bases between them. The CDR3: CASSLDWSGSVTDTQYF. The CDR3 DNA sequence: TGCGCCAGCAGCTTGGATTGGTCGGGGTCCGTCACAGATACGCAGTATTTT.

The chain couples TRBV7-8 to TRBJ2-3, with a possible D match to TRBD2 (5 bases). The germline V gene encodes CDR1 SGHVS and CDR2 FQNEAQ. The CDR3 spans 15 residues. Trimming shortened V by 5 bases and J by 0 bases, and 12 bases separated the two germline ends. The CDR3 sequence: CASSAQTGSTDTQYF. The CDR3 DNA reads TGTGCCAGCAGCGCACAGACGGGGAGCACAGATACGCAGTATTTT.

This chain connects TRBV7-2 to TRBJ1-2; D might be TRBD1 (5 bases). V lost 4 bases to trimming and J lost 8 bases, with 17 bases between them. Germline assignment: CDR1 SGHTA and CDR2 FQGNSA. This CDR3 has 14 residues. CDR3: CASSWGREVRGYTF. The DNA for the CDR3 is TGTGCCAGCAGCTGGGGCCGGGAGGTGCGGGGCTACACCTTC.

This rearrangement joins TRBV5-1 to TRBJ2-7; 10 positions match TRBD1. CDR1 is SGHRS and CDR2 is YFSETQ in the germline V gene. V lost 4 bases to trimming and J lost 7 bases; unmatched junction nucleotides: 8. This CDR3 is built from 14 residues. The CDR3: CASSRGTGAREQYF. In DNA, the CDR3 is TGCGCCAGCAGCCGGGGGACAGGGGCGCGGGAGCAGTACTTC.

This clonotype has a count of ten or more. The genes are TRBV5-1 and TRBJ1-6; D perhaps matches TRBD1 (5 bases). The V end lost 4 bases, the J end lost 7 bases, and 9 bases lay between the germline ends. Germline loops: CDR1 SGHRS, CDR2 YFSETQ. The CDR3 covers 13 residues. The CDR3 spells CASSAGKNSPLHF. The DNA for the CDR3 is TGCGCCAGCAGCGCAGGGAAGAATTCACCCCTCCACTTT.

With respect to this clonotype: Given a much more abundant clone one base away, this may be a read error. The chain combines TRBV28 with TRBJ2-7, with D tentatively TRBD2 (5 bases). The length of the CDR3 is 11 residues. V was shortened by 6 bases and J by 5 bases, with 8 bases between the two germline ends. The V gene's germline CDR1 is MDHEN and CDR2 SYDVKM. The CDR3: CASRARDEQYF. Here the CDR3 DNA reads TGTGCCAGCAGGGCGCGGGACGAGCAGTACTTC.

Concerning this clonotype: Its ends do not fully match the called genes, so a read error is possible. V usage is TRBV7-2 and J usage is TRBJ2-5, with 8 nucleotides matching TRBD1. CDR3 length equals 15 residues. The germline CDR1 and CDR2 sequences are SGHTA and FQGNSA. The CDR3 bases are TGTGCCGGCAGCCCCAGGACAGGGACTTTGGAGACCCAGTACTTC. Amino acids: CAGSPRTGTLETQYF.

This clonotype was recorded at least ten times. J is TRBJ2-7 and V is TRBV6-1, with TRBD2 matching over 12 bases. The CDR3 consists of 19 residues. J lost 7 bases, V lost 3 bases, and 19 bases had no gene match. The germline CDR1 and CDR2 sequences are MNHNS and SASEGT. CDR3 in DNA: TGTGCCAGCAGTGAGAGACTAGCGGGGGCCGTCTGGGGGCTGGAGGAGCAGTACTTC. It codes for CASSERLAGAVWGLEEQYF.

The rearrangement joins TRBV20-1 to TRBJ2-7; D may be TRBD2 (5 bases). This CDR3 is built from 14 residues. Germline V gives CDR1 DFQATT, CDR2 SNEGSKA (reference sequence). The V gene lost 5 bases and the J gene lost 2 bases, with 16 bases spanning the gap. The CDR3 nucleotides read TGCAGTGCTCGCCGAGAGGGCCGGACCTACGAGCAGTACTTC. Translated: CSARREGRTYEQYF.

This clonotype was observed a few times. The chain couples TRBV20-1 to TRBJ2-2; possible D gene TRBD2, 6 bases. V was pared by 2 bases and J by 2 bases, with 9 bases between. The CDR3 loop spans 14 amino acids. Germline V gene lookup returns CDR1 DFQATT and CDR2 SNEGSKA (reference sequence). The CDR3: CSARMAGNTGELFF. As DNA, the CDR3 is TGCAGTGCTAGAATGGCGGGAAACACCGGGGAGCTGTTTTTT.